The 12 T cell receptor beta chains below come from one sample, sequenced in a study of T cell responses to AZD1222 COVID-19 vaccine (dated by TCRdb to the early 2020s). The library was made by the immunoSEQ multiplex PCR assay. Held by TCRdb, this immuneACCESS table contains in-frame sequences only and omits some clones. Under half of the omission traces to an unresolved V gene where checked; the cause of the rest is unknown. Within this sample are about 120,000 clones, with 93% of them counted one time only. 2.5% to 3.5% of the sample goes to the ten largest clones. The meaning of the sample's time point label: baseline before first vaccination. Source: peripheral blood, taken on day 0 of AZD1222 vaccination. The receptors here all came from an adult in good health.

The chain carries TRBV28 and TRBJ2-7, with D possibly matching TRBD1 (6 bases). CDR3 length: 14 residues. Germline CDR1 MDHEN, CDR2 SYDVKM. The ends were cut back, 5 bases at V and 4 bases at J, with 15 bases in the middle. CDR3 sequence: CASSGGGEEYEQYF. In DNA form, the CDR3 reads TGTGCCAGCAGTGGGGGCGGAGAAGAATACGAGCAGTACTTC.

V and J are TRBV7-9 and TRBJ2-3, with D unclear. Trimming shortened V by 3 bases and J by 7 bases, and 14 bases separated the two germline ends. This CDR3 spans 14 amino acids. Germline CDR1 and CDR2: SEHNR and FQNEAQ (reference sequence). Here the CDR3 DNA reads TGTGCCAGCAGCTTTTCGGGTCAAGAGAATACGCAGTATTTT. Translated: CASSFSGQENTQYF.

The sample holds a few counts of this clone. The chain carries TRBV18 and TRBJ2-7; tentative D call: TRBD1 (6 bases). The germline CDR1 and CDR2 sequences are KGHSH and LQKENI. The V end lost 2 bases, the J end lost 2 bases, and 10 bases lay between the germline ends. The CDR3 spans 14 residues. The CDR3: CASSPRQATYEQYF. The CDR3 region has the DNA TGTGCCAGCTCACCAAGACAGGCTACCTACGAGCAGTACTTC.

Only one count was recorded for this clone. The V gene is TRBV6-5, the J gene TRBJ2-7; D gene unclear. Trimming cost V 7 bases and J 5 bases, with 6 bases left between them. This CDR3 has 10 amino acids. Germline V CDR1 and CDR2: MNHEY, SVGAGI. CDR3 in DNA: TGTGCCAGCACGTTTCACGAGCAGTACTTC. As protein: CASTFHEQYF.

V is TRBV28 and J is TRBJ2-1; a weak D match, TRBD2 (6 bases). This CDR3 is 17 amino acids long. V was clipped by 11 bases and J by 1 base, with 24 bases between them. Germline values: CDR1 MDHEN, CDR2 SYDVKM. The CDR3 reads CALSKEGAGGSYNEQFF. The CDR3 DNA reads TGTGCCTTATCCAAGGAGGGAGCGGGCGGTTCCTACAATGAGCAGTTCTTC. Looking up the rest from reference TRBV28 and TRBJ2-1 gives the full variable domain: DVKVTQSSRYLVKRTGEKVFLECVQDMDHENMFWYRQDPGLGLRLIYFSYDVKMKEKGDIPEGYSVSREKKERFSLILESASTNQTSMYLCALSKEGAGGSYNEQFFGPGTRLTVL.

The gene calls are TRBV5-1 and TRBJ2-1, with 7 positions matching TRBD2. The germline CDR1 and CDR2 sequences are SGHRS and YFSETQ. The V gene end was trimmed by 4 bases and the J gene end by 9 bases; junction bases not matched to a gene: 10. CDR3 length equals 14 residues. CDR3 loop: CASSRGAGDSEQFF. The CDR3 nucleotides read TGCGCCAGCAGCCGCGGTGCGGGAGACAGTGAGCAGTTCTTC. The variable domain in full, with the rest retrieved from reference TRBV5-1 and TRBJ2-1, is KAGVTQTPRYLIKTRGQQVTLSCSPISGHRSVSWYQQTPGQGLQFLFEYFSETQRNKGNFPGRFSGRQFSNSRSEMNVSTLELGDSALYLCASSRGAGDSEQFFGPGTRLTVL.

The rearrangement joins TRBV7-9 to TRBJ1-1, with 8 bases matching TRBD1. The V gene's germline CDR1 is SEHNR and CDR2 FQNEAQ (reference sequence). Trimming at V came to 2 bases and at J to 2 bases, leaving 13 bases not matched to a gene. The CDR3 contains 18 residues. The CDR3 is CASSLPPLSGTGNTEAFF. The CDR3 DNA reads TGTGCCAGCAGCTTACCGCCTCTTTCCGGGACAGGAAACACTGAAGCTTTCTTT.

Remarks on this clone: The same CDR3 arises from other DNA sequences in this sample as well. The V and J genes are TRBV6-5 and TRBJ1-6; D is ambiguous. The CDR3 has 16 residues. The V end was cut by 4 bases, the J end by 0 bases, with 10 bases between. CDR1 MNHEY and CDR2 SVGAGI come from the germline V gene. The CDR3 reads CASSSTTVSYNSPLHF. As DNA, the CDR3 is TGTGCCAGCAGTTCGACCACGGTCTCCTATAATTCACCCCTCCACTTT.

This clone was recorded once. The rearrangement links TRBV11-3 to TRBJ2-1; 8 bases agree with TRBD2. Losses at the gene ends were 1 base for V and 1 base for J; bases not matched to a gene: 3. This CDR3 has 16 residues. The germline CDR1 and CDR2 sequences are SGHNT and YENEEA. DNA for the CDR3: TGTGCCAGCAGCTTAGGGGCTAGCGGGTCCTACAATGAGCAGTTCTTC. As protein: CASSLGASGSYNEQFF. Using reference TRBV11-3 and TRBJ2-1 for the parts outside the CDR3, the full variable domain is EAGVVQSPRYKIIEKKQPVAFWCNPISGHNTLYWYLQNLGQGPELLIRYENEEAVDDSQLPKDRFSAERLKGVDSTLKIQPAELGDSAVYLCASSLGASGSYNEQFFGPGTRLTVL.

The chain joins TRBV6-4 to TRBJ2-1, with 11 bases lining up with TRBD2. Germline loops: CDR1 MRHNA, CDR2 SNTAGT. V lost 7 bases to trimming and J lost 0 bases; unmatched junction nucleotides: 8. The CDR3 is made up of 17 amino acids. The CDR3 region is CASIIGTSGNSYNEQFF. The CDR3, as DNA: TGTGCCAGCATAATCGGGACTAGCGGAAACTCCTACAATGAGCAGTTCTTC.

This clone was observed a single time. This chain uses TRBV7-3 with TRBJ2-1, with 7 bases that match TRBD2. The V segment lost 0 bases and the J segment 0 bases; nucleotides outside the gene matches: 2. Per the germline V gene, CDR1 is SGHTA and CDR2 is FQGTGA. CDR3 length: 16 residues. In nucleotides, the CDR3 is TGTGCCAGCAGCTTAACCCCGGGAGGCTCCTACAATGAGCAGTTCTTC. Protein product: CASSLTPGGSYNEQFF.

This chain joins TRBV5-4 and TRBJ2-1, with 11 nucleotides matching TRBD1. The CDR3 is 14 residues long. V lost 6 bases to trimming and J lost 7 bases; unmatched junction nucleotides: 6. Germline values: CDR1 SGHNT, CDR2 YYREEE (reference sequence). Written as DNA, the CDR3 is TGTGCCAGCACCCGGACAGGGGGCACGAATGAGCAGTTCTTC. Protein product: CASTRTGGTNEQFF.